The rows below give T cell receptor beta chains drawn from one sample of a study of T cell repertoires in cytomegalovirus infection. These receptors have no identified antigens. TCRdb called the reads again in MiXCR, with one record for every CDR3 protein. This repertoire shows roughly 280,000 distinct CDR3 sequences, roughly 21% found once; its top ten account for approximately 19%. Sample: cultured PBMCs, taken from culture after CMV antigen stimulation. The receptors stem from a human donor in good health (CMV status not recorded). Some clones in this sample may be carry-over from other donors' samples. Each CDR3 is given without its conserved first and last residue. Fields, in order: J gene, V gene, CDR3 protein.

>TRBJ2-1|TRBV19
ASSKNTPSGIGSDEQF
>TRBJ1-1|TRBV6-1
ASSEIQGIAEAF
>TRBJ1-2|TRBV7-9
ASSGSGTNYGYT
>TRBJ1-3|TRBV4-3
ASSQDGGTGNTIY
>TRBJ2-1|TRBV24-1
ATSDAGTSREQF
>TRBJ1-2|TRBV24-1
ATSDSPGQGAGNYGYT
>TRBJ2-1|TRBV11-1
ASSPRPSGRAKSEQF
>TRBJ1-2|TRBV6-1
ASSEDTLHGYT
>TRBJ2-3|TRBV28
ASSGIAGRDIYTQY
>TRBJ1-1|TRBV4-1
ASSQDLGRFTEAF
>TRBJ1-1|TRBV6-2/TRBV6-3
ASSDGIRTGEAF
>TRBJ1-1|TRBV20-1
SAKTGGVNTEAF
>TRBJ2-1|TRBV19
ASRNEGVGGVGEQF
>TRBJ2-1|TRBV7-8
ASSSTAGPYNEQF
>TRBJ2-1|TRBV29-1
SVYITGRNEQF
>TRBJ2-3|TRBV4-1
ASSQGRDSTDTQY
>TRBJ1-6|TRBV7-2
ASSLGPGRDSPLH
>TRBJ2-2|TRBV4-3
ASSQDKGLDGELF
>TRBJ2-3|TRBV11-2
ASSSRPSGLGDTQY
>TRBJ2-3|TRBV12-3/TRBV12-4
ATGQGFQDTQY
>TRBJ2-3|TRBV7-2
ASGSRNTDTQY
>TRBJ1-6|TRBV7-2
ASSRQEDSPLH
>TRBJ2-1|TRBV9
ASSVATGQLLNEQF
>TRBJ2-7|TRBV6-5
ASSYAGAEQY
>TRBJ1-6|TRBV28
ASNPARGSLSPLH
>TRBJ2-5|TRBV29-1
SVATSGRETQY
>TRBJ2-3|TRBV18
ASSPIPTDTQY
>TRBJ2-2|TRBV7-6
ASSLLEFTGELF